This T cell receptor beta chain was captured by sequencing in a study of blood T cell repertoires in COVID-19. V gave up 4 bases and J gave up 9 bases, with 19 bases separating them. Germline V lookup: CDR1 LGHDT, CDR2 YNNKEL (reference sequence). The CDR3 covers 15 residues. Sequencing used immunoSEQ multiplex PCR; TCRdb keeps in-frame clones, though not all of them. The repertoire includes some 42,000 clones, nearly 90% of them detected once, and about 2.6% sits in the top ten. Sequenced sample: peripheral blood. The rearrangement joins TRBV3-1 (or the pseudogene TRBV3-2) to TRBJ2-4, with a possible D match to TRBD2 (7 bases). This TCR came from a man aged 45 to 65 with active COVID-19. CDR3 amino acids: CASSRGAGARSIQYF. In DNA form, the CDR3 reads TGTGCCAGCAGCCGGGGCGCGGGGGCAAGAAGCATTCAGTACTTC.